The entry below describes one TCR beta chain. This sample is drawn from a study of regulatory T cells in long-lasting Graves disease. Time point reported: newly diagnosed GD, antithyroid drugs for less than 3 months. The TCR library was made from RNA extracted from PBMCs. Patients all came to the study from an endocrinology department in Xi'an, China. Library construction for TCR beta used iRepertoire HTBI primers and Arm-PCR of CDR3 regions. TCRdb recomputed calls from the multiplex PCR reads with MiXCR, one row per CDR3 protein. Of under 300,000 distinct CDR3 sequences listed, about 17% are singletons. The CDR3 contains 14 residues. Trimming cost V 5 bases and J 6 bases, with 14 bases left between them. CDR1 and CDR2 (germline): LNHNV, YYDKDF (reference sequence).

The sample in question was peripheral blood mononuclear cells (PBMCs), obtained at new diagnosis, from a patient treated with antithyroid drugs. The chain carries TRBV15 and TRBJ2-1, with D possibly TRBD2 on 6 matching bases. The source is a female donor with Graves disease. The CDR3 protein is CATSRGLPLNEQFF. The CDR3 DNA reads TGTGCCACCAGCCGGGGACTTCCCCTCAATGAGCAGTTCTTC.